The sequence of this T cell receptor beta chain was determined in a study of OX40 agonist ivuxolimab in advanced cancers. Overall study context: Aged roughly 23 to 90 with a mean of roughly 65 years, they were almost 85% male. Study observations and caveats: At doses 0.1 to 3.0 mg/kg, CD4+ and CD8+ clones expanded. Among some nonresponders, normalized T-cell clonal expansion was also low.

The assay was immunoSEQ multiplex PCR, and TCRdb's table has in-frame clones only and misses some. The table records approximately 92,000 clones, roughly 95% of them present only once. Germline V CDR1 and CDR2: MDHEN, SYDVKM. The CDR3 loop spans 14 amino acids. Trimming took 6 bases from V and 4 from J, leaving 16 bases between them. In the case of this clone: As yet, its antigen is unknown.

This material consisted of CD4+ or CD8+ T cells sorted from blood, taken in a trial of the OX40 agonist ivuxolimab. The V gene is TRBV28, the J gene TRBJ2-7, with D hard to call. The TCR sequence derives from an adult with an advanced solid tumor such as melanoma, head and neck, liver or kidney cancer. CDR3 in DNA: TGTGCCAGCAGCCCTGTAGCTCCCCGGTACGAGCAGTACTTC. Its translation is CASSPVAPRYEQYF.